Many counts were recorded for the clone carrying this T cell receptor beta chain. Its specificity is unknown. This sample is part of a study of regulatory T cells in long-lasting Graves disease. Study as a whole: Antithyroid drug intake by newly diagnosed Graves' patients had lasted under 3 months. General study points: Favoring TRBV28, TRBJ1-2 and TRBJ2-5 was a feature seen in persistent disease. Sharing of public clonotypes was greater in persistent patients (around 3,000) than in new patients (approximately 940).

V gave up 3 bases and J gave up 3 bases, with 3 bases separating them. This CDR3 has 11 residues. In building TCR beta libraries, iRepertoire HTBI primers were used together with Arm-PCR of CDR3 regions. TCRdb reprocessed the multiplex PCR reads via MiXCR and lists one record per CDR3 protein. The sample contains around 330,000 distinct CDR3 sequences, 18% of which appear only once. Indicated time point: newly diagnosed GD, antithyroid drugs for less than 3 months. PBMC RNA served as the TCR library source. An approximately 9-milliliter sample of peripheral blood was drawn into EDTA tubes. The chain couples TRBV12-3 or TRBV12-4 to TRBJ2-7; no definite D call. This TCR came from a female donor with Graves disease. The sample in question was peripheral blood mononuclear cells (PBMCs), obtained at new diagnosis, from a patient treated with antithyroid drugs. CDR3 sequence (DNA): TGTGCCAGCAGTTTCCTCTACGAGCAGTACTTC. This codes for CASSFLYEQYF.